A selection of T cell receptor beta chains follows, all from one sample in a study of CD8 T cells in Susac syndrome. TCRdb redid the calling of the immunoSEQ multiplex PCR reads with MiXCR, one entry per CDR3 protein. The repertoire holds under 150,000 distinct CDR3 sequences, with approximately 90% as singletons. The sequenced material came from CD8+ T cells from PBMCs. The receptors come from a human donor with multiple sclerosis. Both conserved end residues are part of each CDR3. The D gene is left open where the match is weak. Clone sizes are given selectively: once, few, many, or a class where the clone is expanded.

TRBJ2-1 | TRBV7-9 | NA | NA | TGTGCCAGCAGCGGACCTTCCTACAATGAGCAGTTCTTC | CASSGPSYNEQFF
TRBJ2-5 | TRBV6-5 | NA | NA | TGTGCCAGCGAGGGGACGGGAGAGACCCAGTACTTC | CASEGTGETQYF
TRBJ2-2 | TRBV5-6 | NA | NA | TGTGCCAGCAGCCCGGACCTGATCGGGGAGCTGTTTTTT | CASSPDLIGELFF
TRBJ2-7 | TRBV27 | NA | NA | TGTGCCAGCAGTTTAAATAGCGGAAGTTCAAAGTACGAGCAGTACTTC | CASSLNSGSSKYEQYF
TRBJ1-5 | TRBV11-2 | NA | NA | TGTGCCAGCAGCTTAGCCGGGGAAAGCAATCAGCCCCAGCATTTT | CASSLAGESNQPQHF
TRBJ1-5 | TRBV9 | NA | NA | TGTGCCAGCAGCTTCGGGACGGGGCCGAATCAGCCCCAGCATTTT | CASSFGTGPNQPQHF
TRBJ2-3 | TRBV10-2 | NA | NA | TGCGCCAGCGGCGGAGGGTTTACAGATACGCAGTATTTT | CASGGGFTDTQYF
TRBJ2-2 | TRBV23-1 | NA | NA | TGCGCCAGCTTTGGGACGAGCTTCACCGGGGAGCTGTTTTTT | CASFGTSFTGELFF
TRBJ2-4 | TRBV4-3 | TRBD2 | NA | TGCGCCAGCAGCCATCAGGGACTAGCGGGAGCCGCCAAAAACATTCAGTACTTC | CASSHQGLAGAAKNIQYF
TRBJ2-6 | TRBV7-9 | NA | NA | TGTGCCAGCAGCCTACCCAGGGGGGACGGGGCCAACGTCCTGACTTTC | CASSLPRGDGANVLTF
TRBJ1-1 | TRBV6-4 | TRBD1 | NA | TGTGCCAGCAGTGACTGGGGACAGATGATGAACACTGAAGCTTTCTTT | CASSDWGQMMNTEAFF
TRBJ1-6 | TRBV6-1 | TRBD1 | NA | TGTGCCAGCAGTCTCGGACAGGGAGGAGGAAATTCACCCCTCCACTTT | CASSLGQGGGNSPLHF
TRBJ1-4 | TRBV30 | TRBD1 | NA | TGTGCCTGGATCGGACAGGGGAATGAAAAACTGTTTTTT | CAWIGQGNEKLFF
TRBJ1-1 | TRBV30 | NA | NA | TGTGCCTGGGCCCTGGGGGGTCGGACTGAAGCTTTCTTT | CAWALGGRTEAFF
TRBJ2-7 | TRBV20-1 | NA | NA | TGCAGTGCACCGGACTTCTCCTACGAGCAGTACTTC | CSAPDFSYEQYF
TRBJ2-3 | TRBV3-1 | NA | NA | TGTGCCAGCAGCCCCTGGCGAAGGCAAGGAGATACGCAGTATTTT | CASSPWRRQGDTQYF
TRBJ1-2 | TRBV19 | NA | NA | TGTGCCAGTAGTCCTGGGACCGATACTAACTATGGCTACACCTTC | CASSPGTDTNYGYTF
TRBJ1-1 | TRBV6-5 | NA | once | TGTGCCAGCAGTTATCCGAACACTGAAGCTTTCTTT | CASSYPNTEAFF
TRBJ1-5 | TRBV5-6 | NA | NA | TGTGCCAGCAGCTTAGGAGGACATCAGCCCCAGCATTTT | CASSLGGHQPQHF
TRBJ1-2 | TRBV10-3 | NA | few | TGTGCCATTAACCCGGGACGGCTTTATGGCTACACCTTC | CAINPGRLYGYTF
TRBJ2-4 | TRBV5-1 | TRBD2 | NA | TGCGCCAGCAGCGGGGGACTAGCGCTGGCCAAAAACATTCAGTACTTC | CASSGGLALAKNIQYF
TRBJ2-5 | TRBV15 | TRBD1 | NA | TGTGCCACCAGCAGAGATCTCGGGACAGGAGAGACCCAGTACTTC | CATSRDLGTGETQYF
TRBJ1-1 | TRBV19 | NA | NA | TGTGCCAGTAGTCAGGGACAAGCGCTTAGTTCTGAAGCTTTCTTT | CASSQGQALSSEAFF
TRBJ1-1 | TRBV27 | NA | NA | TGTGCCAGCAGCCTAGGGCTCCGGACTGAAGCTTTCTTT | CASSLGLRTEAFF
TRBJ2-1 | TRBV7-9 | NA | NA | TGTGCCAGCAGCTTGCCGACTCGAGATCCCCAGAAGGAGTACAATGAGCAGTTCTTC | CASSLPTRDPQKEYNEQFF
TRBJ1-1 | TRBV27 | NA | NA | TGTGCCAGCAGACTAACGGGGACGGGGCGGAACACTGAAGCTTTCTTT | CASRLTGTGRNTEAFF
TRBJ1-1 | TRBV30 | NA | NA | TGTGCCTACAACCGGGACGTAAAAATGAACACTGAAGCTTTCTTT | CAYNRDVKMNTEAFF
TRBJ1-5 | TRBV21-1 | NA | once | TGTGCCAGCACTATCGACCGGGGAAAGACAGGCAATCAGCCCCAGCATTTT | CASTIDRGKTGNQPQHF
TRBJ2-5 | TRBV6-2/TRBV6-3 | NA | NA | TGTGCCAGCAGTGACTACCCCGAAGAGACCCAGTACTTC | CASSDYPEETQYF
TRBJ2-1 | TRBV20-1 | TRBD2 | NA | TGCAGTGCCACAGGGACTAGCCTTTCCAAGGATGAGCAGTTCTTC | CSATGTSLSKDEQFF
TRBJ1-1 | TRBV27 | NA | NA | TGTGCCAGCAGTTTGTTCCCAGGGACGGGCACTGAAGCTTTCTTT | CASSLFPGTGTEAFF
TRBJ1-5 | TRBV19 | NA | NA | TGTGCCAGTAGTTGGACTCTTAGTCAGCCCCAGCATTTT | CASSWTLSQPQHF
TRBJ2-7 | TRBV12-3/TRBV12-4 | TRBD1 | once | TGTGCCAGCAGTTCCTTTCCGGGACAGGGACTCAACGAGCAGTACTTC | CASSSFPGQGLNEQYF
TRBJ2-2 | TRBV2 | NA | NA | TGTGCCAGCAGTGAAGGTACAACGAACACCGGGGAGCTGTTTTTT | CASSEGTTNTGELFF
TRBJ2-3 | TRBV13 | NA | NA | TGTGCCAGCACTCGATGGAAGGGGGCAGATACGCAGTATTTT | CASTRWKGADTQYF
TRBJ1-3 | TRBV27 | NA | NA | TGTGCCAGCAGGAGTATTAGCTACTCAGGGGGAAACACCATATATTTT | CASRSISYSGGNTIYF
TRBJ2-5 | TRBV11-2 | NA | NA | TGTGCCAGCAGCGACCGGGTCGGCACGGGAGTAGAGACCCAGTACTTC | CASSDRVGTGVETQYF
TRBJ1-2 | TRBV30 | NA | once | TGTGCCTGGGATGGAGGACAAGGGCTCTATGGCTACACCTTC | CAWDGGQGLYGYTF
TRBJ2-3 | TRBV27 | TRBD2 | NA | TGTGCCAGCGCGAGCGGGAACCCAGATACGCAGTATTTT | CASASGNPDTQYF
TRBJ2-1 | TRBV6-5 | NA | NA | TGTGCCAGCGGAACTACGTCCTACAATGAGCAGTTCTTC | CASGTTSYNEQFF
TRBJ2-5 | TRBV6-2/TRBV6-3 | NA | NA | TGTGCCAGCAGTTACGCAGGGTTCCAAGAGACCCAGTACTTC | CASSYAGFQETQYF
TRBJ1-1 | TRBV18 | NA | NA | TGTGCCAGCTCACATGCGGGCTTGAGGTACACTGAAGCTTTCTTT | CASSHAGLRYTEAFF
TRBJ2-7 | TRBV27 | NA | NA | TGTGCCAGCAGGGGACTTGAAAACGAGCAGTACTTC | CASRGLENEQYF
TRBJ2-1 | TRBV6-1 | NA | NA | TGTGCCAGCAGTGGAGGGACAACTGAGCAGTTCTTC | CASSGGTTEQFF
TRBJ2-2 | TRBV30 | NA | NA | TGTGCCTGGAAAAGCGGGGAGCTGTTTTTT | CAWKSGELFF
TRBJ2-3 | TRBV12-3/TRBV12-4 | NA | NA | TGTGCCAGCAGGCCGGGCCTAGAGTGGGCAGATACGCAGTATTTT | CASRPGLEWADTQYF
TRBJ2-7 | TRBV7-9 | NA | NA | TGTGCCAGCAGGCCCGGGAGCTCCTACGAGCAGTACTTC | CASRPGSSYEQYF
TRBJ2-1 | TRBV6-5 | NA | NA | TGTGCCAGCAGTTACTCGGTAGCCGGGGGAAATGAGCAGTTCTTC | CASSYSVAGGNEQFF
TRBJ2-7 | TRBV29-1 | NA | NA | TGCAGCGTTACTACAGGACCCTACGAGCAGTACTTC | CSVTTGPYEQYF
TRBJ2-7 | TRBV28 | TRBD2 | once | TGTGCCAGCAGCGGGACTAGGGCGTTGCACGAGCAGTACTTC | CASSGTRALHEQYF
TRBJ2-1 | TRBV9 | NA | NA | TGTGCCAGCAGCGTAGGAGGGGCGTCCTACAATGAGCAGTTCTTC | CASSVGGASYNEQFF
TRBJ1-5 | TRBV18 | NA | once | TGTGCCAGCTCACCAGTCAGGGATCAGCCCCAGCATTTT | CASSPVRDQPQHF
TRBJ2-7 | TRBV20-1 | NA | NA | TGCAGTGCTCCAGGACCCGGGCAGTACTTC | CSAPGPGQYF
TRBJ2-2 | TRBV3-1 | NA | NA | TGTGCCGCCCAGTCGTTGTTCGCGAACACCGGGGAGCTGTTTTTT | CAAQSLFANTGELFF
TRBJ2-2 | TRBV7-8 | TRBD1 | NA | TGTGCCAGCAGCTTATACCGGGACAGGAACACCGGGGAGCTGTTTTTT | CASSLYRDRNTGELFF
TRBJ2-7 | TRBV7-2 | NA | NA | TGTGCCAGCTCCCCGGACGTTTACGAGCAGTACTTC | CASSPDVYEQYF